This passage covers 29 T cell receptor beta chains from one sample sequenced in a study of shared clonotypes between healthy human individuals (dated by TCRdb to the early 2020s). CD8 naive samples were CD45RO-negative cells positively selected for CCR7, giving a CD45RA+CCR7+ population that excluded TemRA cells. The library was made by the immunoSEQ multiplex PCR assay. TCRdb carries this immuneACCESS record with in-frame sequences only. Its versions omit some clonotypes, under half of them owing to an unresolved V gene in the studies checked, with the rest unexplained. In this sample the table shows about 2.2 million clones, 93% of which occur a single time. The ten most abundant clones make up about 1.7% of the sample. Material for sequencing was naive CD8+ T cells from PBMCs. The meaning of the sample's cell subset or site label: CD45RA+CCR7+. The receptors derive from a young man in good health. Some clones in this sample may be carry-over from other donors' samples.

The rearrangement uses TRBV4-2 and TRBJ2-3; D gene ambiguous. This CDR3 region has 15 residues. Germline values: CDR1 LGHNA, CDR2 YNFKEQ. The germline V and J ends were trimmed by 0 bases and 4 bases, with 11 bases remaining between them. The CDR3 DNA reads as TGTGCCAGCAGCCAAGATTCAGCTGGGCCAGATACGCAGTATTTT. It is translated as CASSQDSAGPDTQYF.

The J gene is TRBJ2-1, the V gene TRBV4-1, with TRBD2 identical over 7 bases. CDR3 length: 12 amino acids. Germline V gene sequence: CDR1 MGHRA, CDR2 YSYEKL. Unmatched junction bases numbered 0, after V lost 1 base and J lost 9 bases. The CDR3 region is CASSQVAGEQFF. CDR3 bases: TGCGCCAGCAGCCAAGTAGCGGGTGAGCAGTTCTTC.

J is TRBJ2-1 and V is TRBV27; the D is unclear. This CDR3 contains 15 residues. The V end was cut by 8 bases, the J end by 0 bases, with 14 bases between. Per germline, CDR1 MNHEY and CDR2 SMNVEV (reference sequence). Here the CDR3 reads CASGHGHSSYNEQFF. For the CDR3, the DNA is TGTGCCAGCGGCCATGGGCACAGCTCCTACAATGAGCAGTTCTTC.

The chain recombines TRBV5-1 with TRBJ2-3; 11 bases fit TRBD2. The CDR3 covers 16 residues. Trimming cost V 0 bases and J 3 bases; bases outside gene matches: 3. Germline lookup yields CDR1 SGHRS and CDR2 YFSETQ. In nucleotides, the CDR3 is TGCGCCAGCAGCTTGGGACTAGCGGGACAGACAGATACGCAGTATTTT. Its translation is CASSLGLAGQTDTQYF.

The chain joins TRBV11-2 to TRBJ2-2; 7 bases agree with TRBD1. Germline CDR1 SGHAT, CDR2 FQNNGV. The J segment lost 1 base and the V segment lost 6 bases, leaving 8 bases of the junction unmatched. CDR3 length: 16 residues. The DNA for the CDR3 is TGTGCCAGCAGTAATACAGGGGTCGTGAACACCGGGGAGCTGTTTTTT. It encodes CASSNTGVVNTGELFF.

The table lists this clone with a count of one. V gene TRBV19 combines with J gene TRBJ2-7, with D uncertain. There are 13 residues in the CDR3. V was shortened by 1 base and J by 3 bases, with 7 bases between the two germline ends. Germline V gene lookup returns CDR1 LNHDA and CDR2 SQIVND (reference sequence). CDR3 DNA sequence: TGTGCCAGTAGTATAGTCGGACGCTACGAGCAGTACTTC. It yields the protein CASSIVGRYEQYF.

This chain joins TRBV7-8 and TRBJ1-2; D not certain. Trimming left V 4 bases short and J 4 bases short, with 16 bases between. CDR3 length: 15 amino acids. Germline V gene data show CDR1 as SGHVS and CDR2 as FQNEAQ. The CDR3 loop is CASSSARVGAYGYTF. CDR3 bases: TGTGCCAGCAGCTCTGCTAGGGTGGGCGCCTATGGCTACACCTTC.

V and J are TRBV7-9 and TRBJ2-3; a possible D gene is TRBD2 (6 bases). V lost 6 bases to trimming and J lost 2 bases, with 9 bases between them. CDR1 is SEHNR, CDR2 FQNEAQ, per germline (reference sequence). The CDR3 loop spans 13 amino acids. The CDR3 region is CASRAGLTDTQYF. The DNA for the CDR3 is TGTGCCAGCAGGGCGGGACTCACAGATACGCAGTATTTT.

The rearrangement links TRBV10-1 to TRBJ2-1; 7 nucleotides align to TRBD2. Trimming took 5 bases from V and 0 from J; bases not matched to a gene: 7. Germline loops: CDR1 WNHNN, CDR2 SYGVQD (reference sequence). CDR3 size: 16 residues. Here the CDR3 DNA reads TGCGCCAGCAGTCGCGGGAGAGCGGTCTCCTACAATGAGCAGTTCTTC. Its protein product is CASSRGRAVSYNEQFF.

The chain joins TRBV30 to TRBJ2-7; D gene uncertain. Germline CDR1 and CDR2: GTSNPN and SVGIG (reference sequence). The CDR3 has 14 residues. V was pared by 0 bases and J by 6 bases, with 15 bases between. CDR3: CAWSVPRKRSEQYF. DNA of the CDR3: TGTGCCTGGAGTGTACCTAGGAAACGTAGCGAGCAGTACTTC.

The chain recombines TRBV28 with TRBJ2-5; tentatively, D is TRBD1 or TRBD2 (6 bases each). V dropped 2 bases and J dropped 5 bases, with 15 bases sitting between them. Germline V gene lookup returns CDR1 MDHEN and CDR2 SYDVKM. This CDR3 region has 15 residues. CDR3 DNA sequence: TGTGCCAGCAGTTTAACGATGCGGAGGGGGGAGACCCAGTACTTC. It yields the protein CASSLTMRRGETQYF.

The chain joins TRBV5-1 to TRBJ1-1; 9 nucleotides align to TRBD1. With 4 bases clipped from V and 1 base from J, the junction kept 11 bases outside the gene matches. Germline V gene sequence: CDR1 SGHRS, CDR2 YFSETQ. CDR3 length equals 17 residues. The CDR3 nucleotides are TGCGCCAGCAGCCCGAACCCTTGGACAGGGGCGAACACTGAAGCTTTCTTT. This gives the protein CASSPNPWTGANTEAFF. The full variable domain, its missing parts supplied by reference TRBV5-1 and TRBJ1-1, is KAGVTQTPRYLIKTRGQQVTLSCSPISGHRSVSWYQQTPGQGLQFLFEYFSETQRNKGNFPGRFSGRQFSNSRSEMNVSTLELGDSALYLCASSPNPWTGANTEAFFGQGTRLTVV.

This chain joins TRBV29-1 and TRBJ1-1; D uncertain. The V gene's germline CDR1 is SQVTM and CDR2 ANQGSEA. V was clipped by 4 bases and J by 1 base, with 7 bases between them. The CDR3 is 12 amino acids. CDR3 DNA sequence: TGCAGCGTTGTTAGACCGAACACTGAAGCTTTCTTT. Its translation: CSVVRPNTEAFF.

Of note for this clone: The sample holds other DNA sequences that translate to the same CDR3. The rearrangement uses TRBV27 and TRBJ2-7; D is ambiguous. V lost 1 base to trimming and J lost 4 bases, with 8 bases between them. Germline-derived CDR1 and CDR2 are MNHEY and SMNVEV (reference sequence). The CDR3 spans 13 residues. The CDR3 coding sequence is TGTGCCAGCAGTTTATTCCCTGGTTACGAGCAGTACTTC. Amino acids: CASSLFPGYEQYF.

The gene calls are TRBV19 and TRBJ2-1; 9 bases are shared with TRBD2. V was pared by 5 bases and J by 4 bases, with 3 bases of the junction left unmatched. The CDR3 length is 14 residues. CDR1 is LNHDA, CDR2 SQIVND, per germline (reference sequence). The CDR3 loop is CASSVTSGYNEQFF. The CDR3 bases are TGTGCCAGTAGTGTGACTAGCGGATACAATGAGCAGTTCTTC.

This clone was observed a single time. This specimen includes other DNA sequences encoding the same CDR3. The chain combines TRBV27 with TRBJ1-1; maybe TRBD1 (6 bases). There are 13 residues in the CDR3. Trimming stripped 5 bases from V and 4 bases from J, with 11 bases between. Germline V lookup: CDR1 MNHEY, CDR2 SMNVEV (reference sequence). The CDR3 loop reads CASSPQGTTEAFF. For the CDR3, the DNA is TGTGCCAGCAGTCCACAGGGTACCACTGAAGCTTTCTTT.

The chain couples TRBV28 to TRBJ2-5; D gene uncertain. This CDR3 has 17 residues. The V end was cut by 2 bases, the J end by 2 bases, with 18 bases between. Germline V gene data show CDR1 as MDHEN and CDR2 as SYDVKM. The CDR3 coding sequence is TGTGCCAGCAGTTTACGCCGTTTTGGTACAGAACAAGAGACCCAGTACTTC. Protein product: CASSLRRFGTEQETQYF.

On this clone itself: The sample has other DNA sequences that encode this CDR3 too. This chain links TRBV7-2 with TRBJ2-7; D is unresolved. Germline loops: CDR1 SGHTA, CDR2 FQGNSA. The germline V and J ends were trimmed by 1 base and 2 bases, with 6 bases remaining between them. The length of the CDR3 is 13 residues. Written as DNA, the CDR3 is TGTGCCAGCAGCTTAGTGTCGGCCTACGAGCAGTACTTC. Residues: CASSLVSAYEQYF. Variable domain in full (rest from reference TRBV7-2 and TRBJ2-7): GAGVSQSPSNKVTEKGKDVELRCDPISGHTALYWYRQSLGQGLEFLIYFQGNSAPDKSGLPSDRFSAERTGGSVSTLTIQRTQQEDSAVYLCASSLVSAYEQYFGPGTRLTVT.

The chain recombines TRBV6-1 with TRBJ2-7; possible D gene TRBD2, 5 bases. V was shortened by 2 bases and J by 1 base, with 12 bases between the two germline ends. Germline assignment: CDR1 MNHNS and CDR2 SASEGT. The CDR3 is 15 residues long. The CDR3 spells CASSESRGFSYEQYF. DNA for the CDR3: TGTGCCAGCAGTGAAAGCAGAGGGTTTTCCTACGAGCAGTACTTC.

CDR3 protein: CASSLAPFQEVHEQYF. The CDR3 DNA sequence: TGCGCCAGCAGCTTGGCCCCTTTTCAGGAAGTCCACGAGCAGTACTTC. The rearrangement links TRBV5-1 to TRBJ2-7; no clear D gene. This CDR3 contains 16 residues. Looked up from germline, CDR1 is SGHRS and CDR2 is YFSETQ. Trimming pared 0 bases from V and 5 bases from J, leaving 18 bases between.

A word on this clone: Distinct nucleotide sequences in the sample also encode this CDR3. The chain carries TRBV29-1 and TRBJ1-3, with 10 bases identical to TRBD1. V lost 4 bases and J lost 0; bases outside the gene matches: 6. Looked up from germline, CDR1 is SQVTM and CDR2 is ANQGSEA. The CDR3 runs to 16 residues. The CDR3 nucleotides are TGCAGCGTTGTGGGACAGGGGTCGAGCTCTGGAAACACCATATATTTT. This sequence encodes CSVVGQGSSSGNTIYF.

This chain links TRBV20-1 with TRBJ2-7, with D possibly matching TRBD2 (5 bases). V lost 6 bases, J lost 6 bases, and 12 bases lay in between. CDR1 is DFQATT, CDR2 SNEGSKA, per germline (reference sequence). The CDR3 is made up of 11 amino acids. CDR3 nucleotide sequence: TGCAGTGCCCTTTGGACTGGCGAGCAGTACTTC. This codes for CSALWTGEQYF.

J is TRBJ2-1 and V is TRBV7-6, with D perhaps matching TRBD2 (6 bases). The CDR3 has 13 amino acids. V shed 5 bases and J shed 7 bases, with 12 bases lying between them. The V gene's germline CDR1 is SGHVS and CDR2 FNYEAQ. Written as DNA, the CDR3 is TGTGCCAGCAGCCCCTTGGGGAGGAATGAGCAGTTCTTC. As protein: CASSPLGRNEQFF. Full variable domain (rest looked up from reference TRBV7-6 and TRBJ2-1): GAGVSQSPRYKVTKRGQDVALRCDPISGHVSLYWYRQALGQGPEFLTYFNYEAQQDKSGLPNDRFSAERPEGSISTLTIQRTEQRDSAMYRCASSPLGRNEQFFGPGTRLTVL.

The chain is built from TRBV19 and TRBJ1-1, with D possibly being TRBD1 (6 bases). Between the trimmed V and J ends, which lost 3 bases and 5 bases, there was a span of 13 bases. This CDR3 has 14 amino acids. The germline gives CDR1 LNHDA, CDR2 SQIVND (reference sequence). The CDR3: CASSMGARTTEAFF. CDR3 DNA sequence: TGTGCCAGTAGTATGGGGGCCAGGACGACTGAAGCTTTCTTT.

The CDR3 nucleotides read TGTGCCAGCAGTTTAATCGGCGGGATCAACTACGAGCAGTACTTC. Encoded protein: CASSLIGGINYEQYF. The rearrangement joins TRBV27 to TRBJ2-7; a weak D match, TRBD2 (6 bases). This CDR3 has 15 residues. The germline V and J ends were trimmed by 2 bases and 3 bases, with 14 bases remaining between them. The germline V gene encodes CDR1 MNHEY and CDR2 SMNVEV (reference sequence).

The chain links TRBV28 to TRBJ1-1, with TRBD1 identical over 9 bases. CDR1 and CDR2 (germline): MDHEN, SYDVKM. CDR3 length equals 13 residues. V dropped 6 bases and J dropped 5; count of bases not matched to a gene: 4. CDR3 residues: CASRTGGSTEAFF. As DNA, the CDR3 is TGTGCCAGCAGGACAGGGGGTAGTACTGAAGCTTTCTTT.

The J gene is TRBJ2-7, the V gene TRBV19, with D hard to call. Germline V gives CDR1 LNHDA, CDR2 SQIVND (reference sequence). The CDR3 consists of 11 residues. Between the trimmed V and J ends, which lost 3 bases and 6 bases, there was a span of 6 bases. Here the CDR3 reads CASSINGEQYF. In DNA, the CDR3 is TGTGCCAGTAGTATCAATGGCGAGCAGTACTTC.

The chain joins TRBV21-1 to TRBJ1-5. TRBV21-1 constitutes a pseudogene. The CDR3 has 12 amino acids. In DNA form, the CDR3 reads TGTGCCAGCAGCCAGGGAGGTCAGCCCCAGCATTTT. The encoded protein is CASSQGGQPQHF.

This sequence joins TRBV18 and TRBJ2-3, with 9 bases identical to TRBD1. The J segment lost 5 bases and the V segment lost 4 bases, leaving 10 bases of the junction unmatched. Germline loops: CDR1 KGHSH, CDR2 LQKENI. CDR3 size: 16 residues. The CDR3 loop is CASSRDTGGFRDTQYF. The CDR3 coding sequence is TGTGCCAGCTCACGCGACACAGGGGGCTTCCGAGATACGCAGTATTTT.